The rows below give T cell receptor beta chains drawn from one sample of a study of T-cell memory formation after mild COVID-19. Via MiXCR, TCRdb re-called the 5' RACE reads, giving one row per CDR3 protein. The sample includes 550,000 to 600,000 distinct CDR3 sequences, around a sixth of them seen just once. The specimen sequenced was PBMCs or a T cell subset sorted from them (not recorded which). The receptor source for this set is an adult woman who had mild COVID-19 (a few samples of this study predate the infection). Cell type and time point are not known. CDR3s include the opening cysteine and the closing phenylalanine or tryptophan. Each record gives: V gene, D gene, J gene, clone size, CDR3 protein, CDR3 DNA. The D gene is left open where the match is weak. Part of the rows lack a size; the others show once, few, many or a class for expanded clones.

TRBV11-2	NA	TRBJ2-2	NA	CASRRDGGGELFF	TGTGCCAGCCGTCGGGACGGTGGCGGGGAGCTGTTTTTT
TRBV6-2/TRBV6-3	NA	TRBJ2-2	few	CASSHGVDTGELFF	TGTGCCAGCAGCCACGGGGTAGACACCGGGGAGCTGTTTTTT
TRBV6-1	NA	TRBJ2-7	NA	CASSAQLNYEQYF	TGTGCCAGCAGTGCCCAACTCAACTACGAGCAGTACTTC
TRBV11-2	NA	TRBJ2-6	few	CASSLNIGASSGANVLTF	TGTGCCAGCAGCTTAAATATAGGGGCCTCCTCTGGGGCCAACGTCCTGACTTTC
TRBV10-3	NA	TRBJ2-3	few	CAISDRGGDTQYF	TGTGCCATCAGTGACAGGGGCGGAGATACGCAGTATTTT
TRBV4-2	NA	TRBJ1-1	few	CASSHPPDGGTEAFF	TGTGCCAGCAGCCATCCCCCCGATGGGGGCACTGAAGCTTTCTTT
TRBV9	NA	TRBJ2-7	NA	CASSADFYSYEQYF	TGTGCCAGCAGCGCGGACTTTTACTCCTACGAGCAGTACTTC
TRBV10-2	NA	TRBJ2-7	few	CASSELGRATNEQYF	TGCGCCAGCAGTGAGTTGGGGCGAGCGACGAACGAGCAGTACTTC
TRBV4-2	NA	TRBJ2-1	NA	CASSQGDWNEQFF	TGTGCCAGCAGCCAAGGTGACTGGAATGAGCAGTTCTTC
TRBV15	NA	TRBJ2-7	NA	CATSRSGTHEQYF	TGTGCCACCAGCAGATCAGGGACCCACGAGCAGTACTTC
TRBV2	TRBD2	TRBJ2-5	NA	CASSDPRGGAETQYF	TGTGCCAGCAGCGACCCGCGGGGGGGCGCGGAGACCCAGTACTTC
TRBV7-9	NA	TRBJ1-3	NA	CASSLEGRSDGNTIYF	TGTGCCAGCAGCTTAGAAGGCAGAAGTGATGGAAACACCATATATTTT
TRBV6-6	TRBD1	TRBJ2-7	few	CASSTRGIGQGSYEQYF	TGTGCCAGCAGTACTCGGGGGATCGGACAGGGGTCCTACGAGCAGTACTTC
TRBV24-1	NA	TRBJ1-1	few	CATRRGTNTEAFF	TGTGCCACCAGGAGGGGGACTAACACTGAAGCTTTCTTT
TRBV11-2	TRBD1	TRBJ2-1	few	CASSLLTGVTYNEQFF	TGTGCCAGCAGCTTACTCACAGGGGTAACCTACAATGAGCAGTTCTTC
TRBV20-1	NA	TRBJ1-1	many	CSASPGGATEAFF	TGCAGTGCTTCCCCCGGGGGGGCCACTGAAGCTTTCTTT
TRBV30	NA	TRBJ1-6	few	CAWSVKIRGPLHF	TGTGCCTGGAGTGTAAAGATTCGAGGACCCCTCCACTTT
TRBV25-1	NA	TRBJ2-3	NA	CASSDRGPADTQYF	TGTGCCAGCAGTGACCGGGGGCCTGCAGATACGCAGTATTTT
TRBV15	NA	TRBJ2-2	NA	CATSRDHTGELFF	TGTGCCACCAGCAGAGATCACACCGGGGAGCTGTTTTTT
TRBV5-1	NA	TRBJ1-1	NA	CASSLHSGQNTEAFF	TGCGCCAGCAGCCTTCACTCGGGACAGAACACTGAAGCTTTCTTT
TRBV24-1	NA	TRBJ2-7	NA	CATSDSHFGEQYF	TGTGCCACCAGTGATTCTCACTTCGGCGAGCAGTACTTC
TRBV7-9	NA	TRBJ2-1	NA	CASSLDIDWYNEQFF	TGTGCCAGCAGCTTAGACATCGACTGGTACAATGAGCAGTTCTTC
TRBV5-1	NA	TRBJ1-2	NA	CASSLAAGGYTF	TGCGCCAGCAGCTTGGCGGCTGGTGGCTACACCTTC
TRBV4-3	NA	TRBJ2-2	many	CASRFDSRTGELFF	TGCGCCAGCAGGTTTGACTCGAGGACCGGGGAGCTGTTTTTT
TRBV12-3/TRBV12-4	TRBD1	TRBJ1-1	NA	CASSFLQGMEKAFF	TGTGCCAGCAGTTTCCTACAGGGGATGGAGAAAGCTTTCTTT
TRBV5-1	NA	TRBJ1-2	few	CASSLQGRDGYTF	TGCGCCAGCAGCTTGCAGGGGCGCGACGGCTACACCTTC
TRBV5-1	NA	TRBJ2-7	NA	CASSFESSSYEQYF	TGCGCCAGCAGCTTTGAGAGTAGCTCCTACGAGCAGTACTTC
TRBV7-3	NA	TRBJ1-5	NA	CASGEADSNQPQHF	TGTGCCAGCGGGGAGGCAGATAGCAATCAGCCCCAGCATTTT
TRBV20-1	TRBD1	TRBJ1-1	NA	CSAQSTGGALNTEAFF	TGCAGTGCTCAGTCGACAGGGGGCGCCCTGAACACTGAAGCTTTCTTT
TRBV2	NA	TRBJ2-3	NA	CASSEGPPGEYTQYF	TGTGCCAGCAGTGAAGGCCCCCCCGGCGAATATACGCAGTATTTT
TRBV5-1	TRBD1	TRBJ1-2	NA	CASSLTVGQGGGYTF	TGCGCCAGCAGCCTAACAGTGGGACAGGGCGGCGGCTACACCTTC
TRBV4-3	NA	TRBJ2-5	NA	CASSQGVWGQVQETQYF	TGCGCCAGCAGCCAAGGAGTATGGGGGCAGGTCCAAGAGACCCAGTACTTC
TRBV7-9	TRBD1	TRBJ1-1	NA	CASSLATTGMGEAFF	TGTGCCAGCAGCTTAGCGACGACAGGGATGGGTGAAGCTTTCTTT
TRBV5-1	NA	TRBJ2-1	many	CASSLSGVSYNEQFF	TGCGCCAGCAGCTTGTCAGGGGTTTCCTACAATGAGCAGTTCTTC
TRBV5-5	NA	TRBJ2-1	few	CASSLRGTEGSGQFF	TGTGCCAGCAGCTTGCGGGGGACGGAAGGGTCGGGGCAGTTCTTC
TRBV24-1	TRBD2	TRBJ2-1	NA	CATSDKRLAYNEQFF	TGTGCCACCAGTGACAAGAGACTAGCTTACAATGAGCAGTTCTTC
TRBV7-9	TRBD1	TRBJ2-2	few	CASSYPPGQVDGGELFF	TGTGCCAGCAGCTATCCTCCGGGACAGGTTGACGGCGGGGAGCTGTTTTTT
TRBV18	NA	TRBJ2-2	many	CASSPGNLNTGELFF	TGTGCCAGCTCACCGGGGAACTTGAACACCGGGGAGCTGTTTTTT
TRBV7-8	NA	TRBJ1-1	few	CASSLAPPVATEAFF	TGTGCCAGCAGCTTAGCGCCCCCAGTAGCCACTGAAGCTTTCTTT
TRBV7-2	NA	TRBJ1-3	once	CASSLASLPNTIYF	TGTGCCAGCAGCTTAGCCTCCCTTCCAAACACCATATATTTT
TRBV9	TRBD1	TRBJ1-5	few	CASSVGGDRGYQPQHF	TGTGCCAGCAGCGTAGGTGGGGACAGGGGGTATCAGCCCCAGCATTTT
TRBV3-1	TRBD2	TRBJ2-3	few	CASSSPGLAGWPDTQYF	TGTGCCAGCAGCTCTCCGGGACTAGCGGGATGGCCAGATACGCAGTATTTT
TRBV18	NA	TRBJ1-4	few	CASSPRRDEKLFF	TGTGCCAGCTCGCCACGAAGGGATGAAAAACTGTTTTTT
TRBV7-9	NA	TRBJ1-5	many	CASSGRSSNQPQHF	TGTGCCAGCAGCGGCAGGTCTAGCAATCAGCCCCAGCATTTT
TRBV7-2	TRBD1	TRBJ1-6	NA	CASSSTRGPYNSPLHF	TGTGCCAGCAGCTCGACCAGGGGGCCCTATAATTCACCCCTCCACTTT
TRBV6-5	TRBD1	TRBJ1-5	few	CATRGQGGQPQHF	TGTGCCACCAGAGGACAGGGAGGTCAGCCCCAGCATTTT
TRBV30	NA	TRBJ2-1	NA	CAWSGSGNEQFF	TGTGCCTGGAGTGGTAGCGGAAATGAGCAGTTCTTC
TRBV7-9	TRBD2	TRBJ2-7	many	CASSRSGGASYEQYF	TGTGCCAGCAGCCGTAGCGGGGGGGCCTCCTACGAGCAGTACTTC
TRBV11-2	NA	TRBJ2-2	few	CASRRGTSNTGELFF	TGTGCCAGCAGGCGAGGAACTTCGAACACCGGGGAGCTGTTTTTT
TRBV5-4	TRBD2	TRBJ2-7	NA	CASSFGLAGGEQYF	TGTGCCAGCAGCTTCGGACTAGCGGGAGGCGAGCAGTACTTC
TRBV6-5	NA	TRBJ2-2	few	CASSYHRGTGAGELFF	TGTGCCAGCAGTTACCACCGCGGGACCGGCGCCGGGGAGCTGTTTTTT
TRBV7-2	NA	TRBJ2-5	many	CASSSNRNYQETQYF	TGTGCCAGCAGCTCTAACAGGAATTACCAAGAGACCCAGTACTTC
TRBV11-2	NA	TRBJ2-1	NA	CASSLDRWAAGNEQFF	TGTGCCAGCAGCTTAGATCGTTGGGCCGCGGGAAATGAGCAGTTCTTC
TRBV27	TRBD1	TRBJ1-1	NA	CASSKQGAGITEAFF	TGTGCCAGCAGTAAACAGGGGGCTGGGATAACTGAAGCTTTCTTT
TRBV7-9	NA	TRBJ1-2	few	CASSLVMVRDKARHDGYTF	TGTGCCAGCAGCTTAGTGATGGTTCGGGACAAGGCCCGCCATGATGGCTACACCTTC
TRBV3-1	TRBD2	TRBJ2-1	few	CASSPTGTSDNEQFF	TGTGCCAGCAGCCCAACCGGGACTAGCGACAATGAGCAGTTCTTC
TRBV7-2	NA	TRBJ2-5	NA	CASSLGRGVWFQETQYF	TGTGCCAGCAGCTTAGGTCGCGGGGTCTGGTTTCAAGAGACCCAGTACTTC
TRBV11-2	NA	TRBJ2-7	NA	CASSLSRSYEQYF	TGTGCCAGCAGCCTTAGTAGGTCCTACGAGCAGTACTTC